These 9 T cell receptor beta chains were all obtained from the same sample, sequenced in a study of OX40 agonist ivuxolimab in advanced cancers. Assay used: immunoSEQ multiplex PCR; TCRdb lists only in-frame clones, some missing. Among around 56,000 clones listed, approximately 82% were seen once. Sequencing used CD4+ or CD8+ T cells sorted from blood, obtained in a trial of the OX40 agonist ivuxolimab. The receptors derive from an adult with an advanced solid tumor such as melanoma, head and neck, liver or kidney cancer.

The chain uses TRBV2 and TRBJ1-5, with a possible D match to TRBD1 (5 bases). CDR1 SNHLY and CDR2 FYNNEI come from the germline V gene. This CDR3 has 13 residues. Trimming pared 6 bases from V and 7 bases from J, leaving 13 bases between. The CDR3 region is CASSEQVYQPQHF. For the CDR3, the DNA is TGTGCCAGCAGCGAACAGGTATACCAGCCCCAGCATTTT.

The chain has TRBV6-5 and TRBJ2-1, with D perhaps TRBD2 (5 bases). CDR1 and CDR2 from the germline V gene are MNHEY and SVGAGI. Trimming took 8 bases from V and 4 from J, leaving 6 bases between them. This CDR3 has 11 residues. CDR3 residues: CASRGYNEQFF. DNA for the CDR3: TGTGCCAGCCGGGGTTACAATGAGCAGTTCTTC.

This clone was observed once. The chain is built from TRBV6-6 and TRBJ2-7; the D gene is possibly TRBD1 (5 bases). CDR3 length equals 11 residues. Trimming took 5 bases from V and 4 from J, leaving 6 bases between them. The germline V gene encodes CDR1 MNHNY and CDR2 SVGAGI (reference sequence). The chain's CDR3 is CASSGAYEQYF. In DNA form, the CDR3 reads TGTGCCAGCAGTGGGGCGTACGAGCAGTACTTC.

The CDR3 bases are TGTGCCAGCAGCTATGCTTCTCCCTACGAGCAGTACTTC. Its protein is CASSYASPYEQYF. This chain links TRBV7-4 with TRBJ2-7; unclear D gene. Germline V gene lookup returns CDR1 SGHVT and CDR2 SQSDAQ. This CDR3 region has 13 residues. V lost 4 bases and J lost 2, with 9 bases in between.

The V and J genes are TRBV9 and TRBJ2-1; D is uncertain. Trimming left V 0 bases short and J 3 bases short, with 10 bases between. In germline, CDR1 is SGDLS, CDR2 YYNGEE. This CDR3 has 15 amino acids. In nucleotides, the CDR3 is TGTGCCAGCAGCGTAGGGTCGCGGAACTACAATGAGCAGTTCTTC. Translating gives CASSVGSRNYNEQFF.

V usage is TRBV6-6 and J usage is TRBJ2-2, with D possibly being TRBD2 (7 bases). Germline-derived CDR1 and CDR2 are MNHNY and SVGAGI (reference sequence). The CDR3 consists of 12 residues. V was clipped by 8 bases and J by 7 bases, with 11 bases between them. The chain's CDR3 is CASAGAGGELFF. The DNA of the CDR3 is TGTGCCAGCGCGGGGGCTGGCGGGGAGCTGTTTTTT.

The CDR3 spells CASSIDTGQNRRVQYF. CDR3 in DNA: TGTGCCAGTAGTATAGATACCGGACAGAACCGAAGGGTGCAGTACTTC. This sequence joins TRBV19 and TRBJ2-7; tentatively, D is TRBD1 (6 bases). CDR3 length: 16 amino acids. V was clipped by 0 bases and J by 9 bases, with 21 bases between them. Germline-derived CDR1 and CDR2 are LNHDA and SQIVND (reference sequence).

The rearrangement links TRBV7-9 to TRBJ1-1, with D perhaps matching TRBD1 (5 bases). Looked up from germline, CDR1 is SEHNR and CDR2 is FQNEAQ (reference sequence). The CDR3 contains 14 residues. Trimming removed 5 bases at V and 4 bases at J, with 14 bases between. CDR3 bases: TGTGCCAGCAGCCAGACGGCAGGGAGCACTGAAGCTTTCTTT. Its protein product is CASSQTAGSTEAFF.

The chain has TRBV11-3 and TRBJ1-1; 7 bases are shared with TRBD1. Unmatched junction bases numbered 3, after V lost 4 bases and J lost 1 base. The CDR3 is made up of 14 amino acids. Germline V CDR1 and CDR2: SGHNT, YENEEA. The CDR3 bases are TGTGCCAGCAGCTCCTCAGGGGGGAACACTGAAGCTTTCTTT. Translated: CASSSSGGNTEAFF.